This T cell receptor beta chain came from a study of response to subunit inactivated influenza vaccine. TCRdb re-derived calls from the RT-PCR reads in MiXCR, one entry per CDR3 protein. The table lists hundreds of thousands of distinct CDR3 sequences, approximately 18% of them singletons, with about a tenth in the top ten. With regard to this clonotype: No antigen is known for it.

Broader study findings: Authors suggested each seasonal influenza vaccination recruits few new T cells.

The CDR3 is made up of 15 amino acids. CDR1 is MNHNS and CDR2 is SASEGT in the germline V gene. V dropped 2 bases and J dropped 6; count of bases not matched to a gene: 5. This TCR was recovered from a man in his fifties who received an inactivated influenza vaccine. The V and J genes are TRBV6-1 and TRBJ2-4; 9 nucleotides match TRBD2. The sequences come from PBMCs from blood, collected 5 days after vaccination. CDR3 nucleotide sequence: TGTGCCAGCAGTGAACTAGCGGGAAGCGGAAACATTCAGTACTTC. This sequence encodes CASSELAGSGNIQYF.